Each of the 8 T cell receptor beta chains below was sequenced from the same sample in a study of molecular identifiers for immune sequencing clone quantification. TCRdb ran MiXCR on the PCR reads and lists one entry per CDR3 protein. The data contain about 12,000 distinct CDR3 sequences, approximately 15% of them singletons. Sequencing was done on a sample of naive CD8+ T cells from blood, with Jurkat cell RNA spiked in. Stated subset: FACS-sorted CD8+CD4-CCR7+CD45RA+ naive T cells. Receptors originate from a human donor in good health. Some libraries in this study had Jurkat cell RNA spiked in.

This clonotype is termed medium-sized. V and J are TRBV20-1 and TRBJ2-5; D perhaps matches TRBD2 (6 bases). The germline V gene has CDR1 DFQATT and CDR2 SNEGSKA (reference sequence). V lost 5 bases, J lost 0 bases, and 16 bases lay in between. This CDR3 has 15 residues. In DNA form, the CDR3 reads TGCAGTGCTCGCGGAGGGAAGATCAACCAAGAGACCCAGTACTTC. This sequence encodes CSARGGKINQETQYF.

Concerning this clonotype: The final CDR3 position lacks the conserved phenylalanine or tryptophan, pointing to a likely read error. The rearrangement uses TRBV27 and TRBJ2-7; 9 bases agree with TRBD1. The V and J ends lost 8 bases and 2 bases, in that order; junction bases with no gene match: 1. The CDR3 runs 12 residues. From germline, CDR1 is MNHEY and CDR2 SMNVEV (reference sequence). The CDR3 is CASGQGTYEQYS. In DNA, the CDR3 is TGTGCCAGCGGACAGGGGACCTACGAGCAGTACTCC.

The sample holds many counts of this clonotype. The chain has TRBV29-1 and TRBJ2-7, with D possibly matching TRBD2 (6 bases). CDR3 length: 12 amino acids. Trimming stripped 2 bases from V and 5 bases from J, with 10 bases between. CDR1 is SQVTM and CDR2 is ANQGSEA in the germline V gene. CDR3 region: CSVEWGGNEQYF. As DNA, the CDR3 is TGCAGCGTTGAATGGGGAGGTAACGAGCAGTACTTC.

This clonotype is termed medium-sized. DNA of the CDR3: TGTGCCAGCAGCTTGGACCGGGAGGGGACCCTAGCGGATAGCACAGATACGCAGTATTTT. Translation gives CASSLDREGTLADSTDTQYF. The rearrangement uses TRBV5-4 and TRBJ2-3; the match to TRBD2 covers 8 bases. This CDR3 region has 20 residues. Germline CDR1 reads SGHNT; CDR2 reads YYREEE (reference sequence). V lost 0 bases, J lost 0 bases, and 15 bases stayed unmatched.

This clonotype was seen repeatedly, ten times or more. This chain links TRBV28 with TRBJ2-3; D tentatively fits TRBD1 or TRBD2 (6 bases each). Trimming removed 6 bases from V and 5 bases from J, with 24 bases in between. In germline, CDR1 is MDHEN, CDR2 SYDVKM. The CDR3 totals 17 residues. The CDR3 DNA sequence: TGTGCCAGCAGACGCGTAGGGGGGCTTAGAGCGGAAGATACGCAGTATTTT. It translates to CASRRVGGLRAEDTQYF. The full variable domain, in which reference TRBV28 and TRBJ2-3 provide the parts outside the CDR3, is DVKVTQSSRYLVKRTGEKVFLECVQDMDHENMFWYRQDPGLGLRLIYFSYDVKMKEKGDIPEGYSVSREKKERFSLILESASTNQTSMYLCASRRVGGLRAEDTQYFGPGTRLTVL.

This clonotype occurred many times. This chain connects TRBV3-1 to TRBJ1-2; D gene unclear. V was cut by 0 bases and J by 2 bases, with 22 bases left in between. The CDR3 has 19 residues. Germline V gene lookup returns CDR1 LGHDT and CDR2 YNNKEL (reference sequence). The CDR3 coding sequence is TGTGCCAGCAGCCAAGACCAAGGGCGAGAGTCAAGCGTGAACTATGGCTACACCTTC. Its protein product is CASSQDQGRESSVNYGYTF.

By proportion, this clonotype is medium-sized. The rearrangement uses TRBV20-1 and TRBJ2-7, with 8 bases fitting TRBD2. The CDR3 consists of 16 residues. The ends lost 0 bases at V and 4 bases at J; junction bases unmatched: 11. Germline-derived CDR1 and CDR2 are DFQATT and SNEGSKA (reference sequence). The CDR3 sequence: CSARDRREALWYEQYF. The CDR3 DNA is TGCAGTGCTAGAGATCGGCGGGAGGCCCTTTGGTACGAGCAGTACTTC.

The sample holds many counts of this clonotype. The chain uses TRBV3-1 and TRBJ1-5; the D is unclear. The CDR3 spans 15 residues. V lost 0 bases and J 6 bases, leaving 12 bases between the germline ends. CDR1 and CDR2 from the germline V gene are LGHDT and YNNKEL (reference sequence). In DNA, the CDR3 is TGTGCCAGCAGCCAAGATGGCTGGGTAGGTCAGCCCCAGCATTTT. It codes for CASSQDGWVGQPQHF. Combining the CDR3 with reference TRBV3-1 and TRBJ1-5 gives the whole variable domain DTAVSQTPKYLVTQMGNDKSIKCEQNLGHDTMYWYKQDSKKFLKIMFSYNNKELIINETVPNRFSPKSPDKAHLNLHINSLELGDSAVYFCASSQDGWVGQPQHFGDGTRLSIL.